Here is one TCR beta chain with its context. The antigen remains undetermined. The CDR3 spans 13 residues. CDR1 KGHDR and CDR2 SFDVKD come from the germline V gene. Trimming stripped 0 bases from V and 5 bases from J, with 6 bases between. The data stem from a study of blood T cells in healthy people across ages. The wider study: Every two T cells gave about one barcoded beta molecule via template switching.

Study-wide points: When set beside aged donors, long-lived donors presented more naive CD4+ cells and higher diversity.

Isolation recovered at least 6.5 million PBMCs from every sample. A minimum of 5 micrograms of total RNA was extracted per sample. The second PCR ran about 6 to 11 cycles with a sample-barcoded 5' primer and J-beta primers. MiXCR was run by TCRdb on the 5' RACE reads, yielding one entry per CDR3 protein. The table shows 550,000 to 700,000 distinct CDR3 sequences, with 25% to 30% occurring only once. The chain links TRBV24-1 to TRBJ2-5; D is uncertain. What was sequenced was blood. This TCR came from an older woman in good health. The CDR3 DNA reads TGTGCCACCAGTGATTTGACCAGGGAGACCCAGTACTTC. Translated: CATSDLTRETQYF.